Following are 20 T cell receptor beta chains from one sample sequenced in a study of T cell repertoires in cytomegalovirus infection. MiXCR, run by TCRdb on the reads, gives a single entry per CDR3 protein. The table lists about 740,000 distinct CDR3 sequences, 35% to 45% of them singletons. Specimen: PBMCs. The origin of the receptors is a human donor in good health (CMV status not recorded). Some clones in this sample may be carry-over from other donors' samples.

Comments on this clonotype: Since no conserved phenylalanine or tryptophan closes the CDR3, a read error is the likely cause. The chain is built from TRBV6-6 and TRBJ2-7; D is ambiguous. The V end lost 5 bases, the J end lost 3 bases, and 14 bases lay between the germline ends. Germline CDR1 is MNHNY and CDR2 is SVGAGI (reference sequence). The CDR3 runs 14 residues. This chain's CDR3 is CASSVSVFGYEQYL. In DNA, the CDR3 is TGTGCCAGCAGTGTCTCAGTTTTCGGCTACGAGCAGTACTTA.

About this clonotype itself: Given a much more abundant clone one base away, this may be a read error. The chain has TRBV28 and TRBJ2-1; D call uncertain. Looked up from germline, CDR1 is MDHEN and CDR2 is SYDVKM. The CDR3 contains 15 residues. As DNA, the CDR3 is TGTGCCAGCAGTTTAGCGAGCAGACTTTACAATGAGCAGTTATTC. The encoded protein is CASSLASRLYNEQLF.

The CDR3: CASSQEGALRNTEAFF. The CDR3 nucleotides read TGCGCCAGCAGCCAAGAGGGGGCCTTAAGAAACACTGAAGCTTTCTTT. This sequence joins TRBV4-1 and TRBJ1-1, with D possibly matching TRBD1 (6 bases). Germline V CDR1 and CDR2: MGHRA, YSYEKL. The CDR3 consists of 16 residues. V was pared by 0 bases and J by 2 bases, with 13 bases between.

This chain links TRBV7-2 with TRBJ1-4, with D tentatively TRBD1 (5 bases). Germline CDR1 SGHTA, CDR2 FQGNSA. The length of the CDR3 is 16 residues. V lost 5 bases and J 5 bases, leaving 18 bases between the germline ends. CDR3 nucleotides: TGTGCCAGCAGCCCGGGGGGGTTACCTTACAATGAAAAACTGTTTTTT. This gives the protein CASSPGGLPYNEKLFF.

This clonotype was found many times. V and J are TRBV6-1 and TRBJ1-1; D might be TRBD1 (5 bases). CDR1 MNHNS and CDR2 SASEGT come from the germline V gene. The CDR3 runs to 14 residues. V lost 5 bases to trimming and J lost 6 bases, with 16 bases between them. CDR3 coding DNA: TGTGCCAGCAGTTTGGGACGGGGGGTGCCTGAAGCTTTCTTT. Its protein product is CASSLGRGVPEAFF.

CDR3 sequence (DNA): TGCGCCAGCAGCAGGGACGGCGGGGGGGCATACAATGAGCAGTTCTTC. Its translation is CASSRDGGGAYNEQFF. The V and J genes are TRBV5-1 and TRBJ2-1, with 9 bases identical to TRBD2. Germline CDR1 is SGHRS and CDR2 is YFSETQ. V was pared by 4 bases and J by 4 bases, with 9 bases of the junction left unmatched. This CDR3 has 16 residues.

This clonotype was found a few times. V is TRBV6-1 and J is TRBJ2-3; 9 bases fit TRBD2. Germline V gene lookup returns CDR1 MNHNS and CDR2 SASEGT. This CDR3 comprises 13 residues. V lost 8 bases and J lost 4; bases outside the gene matches: 4. CDR3: CASPSGDADTQYF. The CDR3 DNA sequence: TGTGCCAGCCCTAGCGGGGACGCAGATACGCAGTATTTT.

This chain uses TRBV9 with TRBJ2-7; D is tentatively TRBD1 or TRBD2 (5 bases each). CDR1 is SGDLS, CDR2 YYNGEE, per germline. The germline V and J ends were trimmed by 2 bases and 5 bases, with 14 bases remaining between them. The CDR3 has 14 residues. The CDR3: CASSVSGTANEQYF. The CDR3 nucleotides read TGTGCCAGCAGCGTTTCCGGGACCGCTAACGAGCAGTACTTC.

The chain combines TRBV2 with TRBJ2-5; D is possibly TRBD2 (6 bases). V was clipped by 6 bases and J by 5 bases, with 13 bases between them. This CDR3 comprises 13 residues. Germline assignment: CDR1 SNHLY and CDR2 FYNNEI. CDR3 sequence reads: CASRRDSWETQYF. CDR3 DNA: TGTGCCAGCAGACGGGACTCTTGGGAGACCCAGTACTTC.

The chain recombines TRBV7-9 with TRBJ1-2; TRBD1 aligns across 8 bases. V lost 5 bases to trimming and J lost 3 bases; unmatched junction nucleotides: 8. The length of the CDR3 is 15 residues. Germline CDR1 reads SEHNR; CDR2 reads FQNEAQ (reference sequence). In DNA form, the CDR3 reads TGTGCCAGCAGCGCCGACCGGGACAGGCACTATGGCTACACCTTC. It encodes CASSADRDRHYGYTF.

As regards this clonotype: An end of the junction does not agree with germline; a read error may underlie this. This chain joins TRBV11-2 and TRBJ1-5; D not resolved. The CDR3 runs to 16 residues. Per the germline V gene, CDR1 is SGHAT and CDR2 is FQNNGV. As DNA, the CDR3 is TGTGCCAGCAGCTTAGTCCTCTCGGGCTACAATCAGCCCCCGCCTTTT. Residues: CASSLVLSGYNQPPPF.

The chain employs TRBV5-1 and TRBJ2-3; TRBD1 matches 8 bases. This CDR3 region has 15 residues. Per the germline V gene, CDR1 is SGHRS and CDR2 is YFSETQ. V trimming: 4 bases; J trimming: 2 bases; junction bases outside the gene matches: 6. CDR3 DNA sequence: TGCGCCAGCAGCGCGGACAGGGTACACACAGATACGCAGTATTTT. Encoded protein: CASSADRVHTDTQYF.

This clonotype was observed a few times. The chain combines TRBV7-8 with TRBJ2-5; D is unresolved. This CDR3 contains 12 residues. V was trimmed by 5 bases and J by 0 bases, leaving 4 bases between them. Germline CDR1 SGHVS, CDR2 FQNEAQ. The CDR3 DNA is TGTGCCAGCAGCATCCACCAAGAGACCCAGTACTTC. This encodes CASSIHQETQYF.

Concerning this clonotype: At one end, the junction sequence differs from germline, possibly due to a read error. V and J are TRBV5-3 and TRBJ1-5; weak D call: TRBD1 (6 bases). TRBV5-3 is an ORF; its function is uncertain. The CDR3 covers 15 residues. The CDR3: CASSFRSGGGQPQHF. The CDR3 DNA reads TGTGCCAGCAGCTTTCGTTCGGGCGGGGGCCAGCCCCAGCATTTT.

This clonotype was picked up many times. The gene calls are TRBV7-2 and TRBJ1-4; weak D call: TRBD1 (6 bases). V was pared by 5 bases and J by 8 bases, with 12 bases between. The CDR3 consists of 13 residues. Per the germline V gene, CDR1 is SGHTA and CDR2 is FQGNSA. The CDR3 sequence: CASSRDTGEKLFF. In DNA form, the CDR3 reads TGTGCCAGCAGCCGGGACACCGGGGAAAAACTGTTTTTT.

This clonotype has a handful of counts. The gene calls are TRBV6-1 and TRBJ2-3; no clear D gene. This CDR3 is built from 12 residues. The ends were cut back, 1 base at V and 6 bases at J, with 5 bases in the middle. Germline values: CDR1 MNHNS, CDR2 SASEGT. In DNA form, the CDR3 reads TGTGCCAGCAGTGAAGATGGGGATACGCAGTATTTT. Translated: CASSEDGDTQYF.

The chain joins TRBV19 to TRBJ2-6; D unclear. CDR1 is LNHDA and CDR2 is SQIVND in the germline V gene (reference sequence). The CDR3 totals 17 residues. The V and J ends lost 6 bases and 0 bases respectively, with 15 bases between them. The CDR3 loop is CASSRAAPRSGANVLTF. CDR3 in DNA: TGTGCCAGTAGCCGGGCTGCACCTCGCTCTGGGGCCAACGTCCTGACTTTC.

Concerning this clonotype: This may be a read error, as it is one base from a much larger clone. J is TRBJ2-1 and V is TRBV10-3, with D possibly being TRBD2 (5 bases). The CDR3 spans 15 residues. Per germline, CDR1 ENHRY and CDR2 SYGVKD. The CDR3 DNA follows: TGTGCCATCAGTGAGGGACTCCAGGAGTACAATGAGCATTTCTTC. Translation gives CAISEGLQEYNEHFF.

This clonotype was detected a few times. This sequence joins TRBV7-2 and TRBJ2-7; the match to TRBD2 covers 9 bases. Germline loops: CDR1 SGHTA, CDR2 FQGNSA. The junction had 5 bases not matched to a gene; V was cut back by 5 bases and J by 0 bases. The CDR3 extends over 15 amino acids. CDR3 residues: CASSRFSGSSYEQYF. CDR3 sequence (DNA): TGTGCCAGCAGCCGGTTTAGCGGGAGCTCCTACGAGCAGTACTTC.

The sample holds many counts of this clonotype. This chain uses TRBV7-2 with TRBJ2-7; D remains ambiguous. CDR3 size: 16 residues. Germline CDR1 SGHTA, CDR2 FQGNSA. V was cut by 0 bases and J by 3 bases, with 15 bases left in between. The DNA of the CDR3 is TGTGCCAGCAGCTTAGCGGCGACTTCCCCCCTCTACGAGCAGTACTTC. Amino acid sequence: CASSLAATSPLYEQYF.